This is a list of T cell receptor beta chains from one sample in a study of high-grade serous ovarian cancer treatment subgroups. Data came from immunoSEQ multiplex PCR; TCRdb stores just in-frame clones and leaves some out. The repertoire holds 3,000 to 3,500 clones, with around four fifths as singletons. Material: tumor tissue. The receptors shown here come from a human donor with high-grade serous ovarian cancer. The CDR3 runs from the conserved cysteine through the conserved F or W. Fields, in order: CDR3 protein, clone size, V gene, J gene. The size field is filled for only some rows; it gives once, few, many or a size class.

cdr3_aa: CASRLRTVGTGELFF
clone_size: NA
v_call: TRBV28
j_call: TRBJ2-2

cdr3_aa: CSVEDLVWGAPYNEQFF
clone_size: few
v_call: TRBV29-1
j_call: TRBJ2-1

cdr3_aa: CASSAMVGTEAFF
clone_size: NA
v_call: TRBV19
j_call: TRBJ1-1

cdr3_aa: CASSFQGATYNSPLHF
clone_size: once
v_call: TRBV28
j_call: TRBJ1-6

cdr3_aa: CASGRMTDTQYF
clone_size: NA
v_call: TRBV27
j_call: TRBJ2-3

cdr3_aa: CASSQRQGAYEQYF
clone_size: NA
v_call: TRBV28
j_call: TRBJ2-7

cdr3_aa: CASSLSVGTSGTGEQYF
clone_size: NA
v_call: TRBV27
j_call: TRBJ2-7

cdr3_aa: CASSSLRDRGGETQYF
clone_size: NA
v_call: TRBV7-8
j_call: TRBJ2-5

cdr3_aa: CASSVTGGSSNEQFF
clone_size: NA
v_call: TRBV6-1
j_call: TRBJ2-1

cdr3_aa: CASSSQPYTGELFF
clone_size: NA
v_call: TRBV19
j_call: TRBJ2-2

cdr3_aa: CASSFSGGQYF
clone_size: NA
v_call: TRBV28
j_call: TRBJ2-7

cdr3_aa: CASSVSGSSYNEQFF
clone_size: NA
v_call: TRBV9
j_call: TRBJ2-1

cdr3_aa: CASSQTMGPPNNEQFF
clone_size: once
v_call: TRBV14
j_call: TRBJ2-1

cdr3_aa: CASSEAPREQYF
clone_size: NA
v_call: TRBV6-1
j_call: TRBJ2-5

cdr3_aa: CASSARLAGGPDTQYF
clone_size: NA
v_call: TRBV7-6
j_call: TRBJ2-3

cdr3_aa: CATSRDQFLETQYF
clone_size: NA
v_call: TRBV15
j_call: TRBJ2-5

cdr3_aa: CASSLVASGSYEQYF
clone_size: NA
v_call: TRBV7-8
j_call: TRBJ2-7

cdr3_aa: CASSPDRAPYEQYF
clone_size: NA
v_call: TRBV5-1
j_call: NA

cdr3_aa: CASSPSGIRTETQYF
clone_size: once
v_call: TRBV2
j_call: TRBJ2-5

cdr3_aa: CASSSSTGELFF
clone_size: NA
v_call: TRBV7-3
j_call: TRBJ2-2

cdr3_aa: CASSAFMNTEAFF
clone_size: NA
v_call: TRBV2
j_call: TRBJ1-1

cdr3_aa: CASSEGGLTDTQYF
clone_size: NA
v_call: TRBV6-1
j_call: TRBJ2-3

cdr3_aa: CASSYSPGATNEKLFF
clone_size: NA
v_call: TRBV6-5
j_call: TRBJ1-4

cdr3_aa: CASSESGSGNTIYF
clone_size: once
v_call: TRBV10-2
j_call: TRBJ1-3

cdr3_aa: CASSWVGYEQYF
clone_size: NA
v_call: TRBV28
j_call: TRBJ2-7

cdr3_aa: CASSLGGLGTGELFF
clone_size: NA
v_call: TRBV28
j_call: TRBJ2-2

cdr3_aa: CASSEGGQGWIFNSPLHF
clone_size: NA
v_call: TRBV6-1
j_call: TRBJ1-6

cdr3_aa: CASSPYGGANTEAFF
clone_size: NA
v_call: TRBV7-6
j_call: TRBJ1-1

cdr3_aa: CASSDGSSYNEQFF
clone_size: NA
v_call: TRBV6-4
j_call: TRBJ2-1

cdr3_aa: CASSLVLGQLETQYF
clone_size: NA
v_call: TRBV6-5
j_call: TRBJ2-5

cdr3_aa: CASRGAAYEQYF
clone_size: NA
v_call: TRBV2
j_call: TRBJ2-7

cdr3_aa: CASSYRIPRQGAGQPQHF
clone_size: NA
v_call: TRBV19
j_call: TRBJ1-5

cdr3_aa: CASSLDRAGRVREKLFF
clone_size: NA
v_call: TRBV11-2
j_call: TRBJ1-4

cdr3_aa: CASSKDRQETQYF
clone_size: NA
v_call: TRBV19
j_call: TRBJ2-5

cdr3_aa: CASSEAGSTEAFF
clone_size: NA
v_call: TRBV2
j_call: TRBJ1-1

cdr3_aa: CASTWRGRGNTIYF
clone_size: NA
v_call: TRBV2
j_call: TRBJ1-3

cdr3_aa: CASSVSGDSNQPQHF
clone_size: NA
v_call: TRBV6-1
j_call: TRBJ1-5

cdr3_aa: CASSRSAYEQYF
clone_size: NA
v_call: TRBV18
j_call: TRBJ2-7

cdr3_aa: CASSLNPQTQYF
clone_size: NA
v_call: TRBV28
j_call: TRBJ2-5

cdr3_aa: CASSLKGGTYNEQFF
clone_size: NA
v_call: TRBV7-9
j_call: TRBJ2-1

cdr3_aa: CASSEGILNEQFF
clone_size: NA
v_call: TRBV10-1
j_call: TRBJ2-1

cdr3_aa: CASTRARFGEQYF
clone_size: NA
v_call: TRBV28
j_call: TRBJ2-7

cdr3_aa: CASSLDGWGETQYF
clone_size: once
v_call: TRBV11-2
j_call: TRBJ2-5

cdr3_aa: CASSVGAGLSGANVLTF
clone_size: NA
v_call: TRBV9
j_call: TRBJ2-6

cdr3_aa: CASSLPGRETQYF
clone_size: NA
v_call: TRBV28
j_call: TRBJ2-5

cdr3_aa: CASSPLPPTGNTEAFF
clone_size: NA
v_call: TRBV18
j_call: TRBJ1-1

cdr3_aa: CASSPLDPARAYF
clone_size: NA
v_call: TRBV5-8
j_call: TRBJ2-4

cdr3_aa: CASKLAGDTGELFF
clone_size: NA
v_call: TRBV19
j_call: TRBJ2-2